This T cell receptor beta chain was identified during a study of T cell responses to AZD1222 COVID-19 vaccine. Whole-study results and caveats: Regions 160-218 and 743-854 held dominance among vaccine-associated CD4 TCRs, which spanned spike. Donors were mostly white British, more females; clonal diversity possibly underestimated.

The V gene end was trimmed by 3 bases and the J gene end by 5 bases; junction bases not matched to a gene: 8. The germline CDR1 and CDR2 sequences are MNHEY and SVGAGI. The CDR3 is 15 residues long. Sequenced by immunoSEQ multiplex PCR; TCRdb stores in-frame clones only, minus some. In the table there are under 150,000 clones, roughly 92% of which are singletons. Analysis merged second doses at about 4 or about 12 weeks. Regarding this clone: Its antigen remains unidentified. At the DNA level, this CDR3 is encoded by other sequences in the same sample as well.

The chain is built from TRBV6-5 and TRBJ1-2, with 8 bases lining up with TRBD1. The clonotype comes from an adult who received the AZD1222 COVID-19 vaccine. Sequences were derived from peripheral blood, sampled 28 days after the second AZD1222 dose. The CDR3 coding sequence is TGTGCCAGCAGTTATGACAGGGGCTCCTCATATGGCTACACCTTC. Translating it yields CASSYDRGSSYGYTF.